The 26 T cell receptor beta chains given below trace back to one sample, sequenced in a study of blood T cells in healthy people across ages. Alongside a J-beta primer mix, a sample-barcoded 5' primer served in a second PCR lasting roughly 7 to 11 cycles. TCRdb analysed the 5' RACE reads with MiXCR anew, one entry per CDR3 protein. The table shows over a million distinct CDR3 sequences, with around 42% occurring only once. Sequencing used blood. Receptor source: a woman between 18 and 29 years old in good health.

The chain recombines TRBV20-1 with TRBJ2-1; 9 bases are a match to TRBD2. J gave up 7 bases and V 2 bases, and 15 bases lay outside the gene matches. This CDR3 has 17 residues. Germline V gives CDR1 DFQATT, CDR2 SNEGSKA (reference sequence). CDR3 DNA sequence: TGCAGTGCTAGAACTAATCGCGCCGTGCTAGCGGGAAATGAGCAGTTCTTC. As protein: CSARTNRAVLAGNEQFF.

The rearrangement uses TRBV7-2 and TRBJ2-3; D is perhaps TRBD1 or TRBD2 (5 bases each). Per germline, CDR1 SGHTA and CDR2 FQGNSA. V was pared by 1 base and J by 1 base, with 18 bases between. This CDR3 has 18 amino acids. The CDR3 coding sequence is TGTGCCAGCAGCTTAGTTGGATCGGGGCGGAAACGCACAGATACGCAGTATTTT. As protein: CASSLVGSGRKRTDTQYF.

The rearrangement links TRBV12-3 or TRBV12-4 to TRBJ2-4; 14 bases align to TRBD2. Unmatched junction bases numbered 15, after V lost 7 bases and J lost 1 base. The CDR3 contains 20 residues. In nucleotides, the CDR3 is TGTGCCAGCACCTTCACGGTTGGACTAGCGGGAGGAGGGGCCAAAAACATTCAGTACTTC. This codes for CASTFTVGLAGGGAKNIQYF.

This clonotype was counted only a few times. The gene calls are TRBV6-1 and TRBJ1-2; D might be TRBD1 (6 bases). CDR1 is MNHNS and CDR2 is SASEGT in the germline V gene. CDR3 length equals 16 residues. Trimming took off 8 bases at V and 7 bases at J, with 26 bases between the two ends. The CDR3 sequence: CASPRTATGPQSGYTF. In DNA, the CDR3 is TGTGCCAGCCCGAGGACCGCGACAGGCCCCCAGAGTGGCTACACCTTC.

The J gene is TRBJ1-1, the V gene TRBV29-1; D not certain. The ends were cut back, 4 bases at V and 2 bases at J, with 5 bases in the middle. The length of the CDR3 is 11 residues. Germline values: CDR1 SQVTM, CDR2 ANQGSEA. DNA for the CDR3: TGCAGCGTTGTCCCCAACACTGAAGCTTTCTTT. Its translation: CSVVPNTEAFF.

The chain employs TRBV3-1 and TRBJ1-2, with D perhaps TRBD1 (6 bases). From germline, CDR1 is LGHDT and CDR2 YNNKEL (reference sequence). The CDR3 length is 15 residues. With 2 bases removed from V and 4 bases from J, the gap between germline ends came to 14 bases. The CDR3 coding sequence is TGTGCCAGCAGCCAACTGGACAGCCCGGGCTATGGCTACACCTTC. Protein sequence: CASSQLDSPGYGYTF.

Many counts were recorded for this clonotype. The chain carries TRBV5-1 and TRBJ2-1; D is undetermined. Germline loops: CDR1 SGHRS, CDR2 YFSETQ. This CDR3 spans 11 amino acids. Trimming stripped 2 bases from V and 8 bases from J, with 5 bases between. CDR3 sequence reads: CASSLVDEQFF. CDR3 coding DNA: TGCGCCAGCAGCTTAGTCGATGAGCAGTTCTTC.

This clonotype turned up a few times. V usage is TRBV4-1 and J usage is TRBJ2-1, with TRBD2 matching over 10 bases. Germline CDR1 is MGHRA and CDR2 is YSYEKL. The CDR3 length is 16 residues. V shed 2 bases and J 15 bases; nucleotides not matched to a gene: 16. CDR3 sequence reads: CASSQSETSGFMLGFF. The CDR3 DNA follows: TGCGCCAGCAGCCAATCCGAGACTAGCGGGTTTATGTTAGGGTTCTTC.

The chain has TRBV4-1 and TRBJ2-3, with TRBD2 identical over 8 bases. CDR3 length: 17 residues. V trimming: 1 base; J trimming: 5 bases; junction bases outside the gene matches: 11. CDR1 and CDR2 (germline): MGHRA, YSYEKL. This chain's CDR3 is CASSQGPTGTRIDTQYF. The CDR3 nucleotides are TGCGCCAGCAGCCAAGGACCTACCGGGACTAGAATAGATACGCAGTATTTT.

For the CDR3, the DNA is TGCGCCAGCAGCCAGACAGGGGGAGACGGTGAAAAACTGTTTTTT. Amino acids: CASSQTGGDGEKLFF. The V gene is TRBV5-1, the J gene TRBJ1-4; 9 bases match TRBD1. V lost 4 bases to trimming and J lost 7 bases; unmatched junction nucleotides: 8. CDR1 is SGHRS, CDR2 YFSETQ, per germline. This CDR3 has 15 residues.

The V and J genes are TRBV4-1 and TRBJ2-4; 7 bases are shared with TRBD1. The closer fit of TRBJ2-7 to the DNA end suggests the J call may be wrong. Germline loops: CDR1 MGHRA, CDR2 YSYEKL. The CDR3 has 14 residues. As DNA, the CDR3 is TGCGCCAGCAGCCAACGGGACAGTCATGGCGAGCAGTACTTC. The encoded protein is CASSQRDSHGEQYF.

CDR3 nucleotides: TGTGCCAGCAGCACCGGGACAGGGGGAGGTCGGGCTAATGAAAAACTGTTTTTT. This codes for CASSTGTGGGRANEKLFF. The rearrangement joins TRBV12-3 or TRBV12-4 to TRBJ1-4; 11 nucleotides align to TRBD1. CDR3 length: 18 residues. V was pared by 6 bases and J by 3 bases, with 12 bases of the junction left unmatched.

This chain links TRBV5-1 with TRBJ1-2, with D possibly matching TRBD1 (6 bases). This CDR3 contains 14 residues. The germline CDR1 and CDR2 sequences are SGHRS and YFSETQ. V was trimmed by 4 bases and J by 5 bases, leaving 15 bases between them. CDR3 loop: CASSPGQRPYGYTF. CDR3 DNA sequence: TGCGCCAGCAGCCCTGGACAGAGACCTTATGGCTACACCTTC.

The chain joins TRBV4-1 to TRBJ2-7; D not certain. The germline V gene encodes CDR1 MGHRA and CDR2 YSYEKL. V was clipped by 2 bases and J by 7 bases, with 15 bases between them. This CDR3 has 14 amino acids. The CDR3 loop is CASSQFLYSNEQYF. Here the CDR3 DNA reads TGCGCCAGCAGCCAATTTCTTTACTCCAATGAGCAGTACTTC.

The sample holds a few counts of this clonotype. This chain uses TRBV27 with TRBJ1-6, with D possibly matching TRBD1 (5 bases). The germline V and J ends were trimmed by 3 bases and 10 bases, with 13 bases remaining between them. Germline-derived CDR1 and CDR2 are MNHEY and SMNVEV (reference sequence). This CDR3 spans 14 amino acids. The CDR3 coding sequence is TGTGCCAGCAGTTTCGGGACTCAGTCCTCACCCCTCCACTTT. Translation: CASSFGTQSSPLHF.

The chain carries TRBV12-3 or TRBV12-4 and TRBJ2-5, with a weak D call TRBD2 (5 bases). The J call may be in error: the DNA end matches TRBJ2-7 better. The CDR3 has 13 residues. The CDR3 is CASSYKGRGEQYF. The CDR3 DNA reads as TGTGCCAGCAGTTACAAGGGCCGGGGCGAGCAGTACTTC.

The chain recombines TRBV6-1 with TRBJ1-1, with 10 bases matching TRBD1. Germline CDR1 reads MNHNS; CDR2 reads SASEGT. V lost 6 bases and J lost 11; bases outside the gene matches: 3. The CDR3 has 11 amino acids. As DNA, the CDR3 is TGTGCCAGCAGGGGACAGGGGAACGCTTTCTTT. Its translation is CASRGQGNAFF.

This clonotype has only a few counts. The CDR3 spells CATSETPGTAKILTLHF. CDR3 bases: TGTGCCACCAGTGAAACCCCCGGGACAGCAAAAATTCTAACCCTCCACTTT. The rearrangement joins TRBV24-1 to TRBJ1-6; the match to TRBD1 covers 7 bases. Germline CDR1 and CDR2: KGHDR and SFDVKD. This CDR3 contains 17 residues. V dropped 4 bases and J dropped 14; count of bases not matched to a gene: 19.

As for this clonotype: Sequence at one end of the junction differs from germline and may be a read error. The V call is TRBV20-1, the J call TRBJ2-3; 13 bases are a match to TRBD2. CDR1 DFQATT and CDR2 SNEGSKA come from the germline V gene (reference sequence). This CDR3 comprises 15 residues. CDR3 bases: TGCAGTGCTTTCCGGACTAGCGGGAGTAGAGATATGCAGTATTTT. This encodes CSAFRTSGSRDMQYF.

The V gene is TRBV6-5, the J gene TRBJ2-5, with D perhaps matching TRBD1 (5 bases). From germline, CDR1 is MNHEY and CDR2 SVGAGI. V lost 4 bases, J lost 5 bases, and 26 bases lay in between. CDR3 length equals 18 residues. The CDR3: CASSSVPPYKGRVETQYF. CDR3 sequence (DNA): TGTGCCAGCAGTTCCGTCCCCCCCTACAAGGGCAGGGTGGAGACCCAGTACTTC.

The chain employs TRBV7-8 and TRBJ2-3; TRBD1 might be the D (6 bases). There are 19 residues in the CDR3. CDR1 SGHVS and CDR2 FQNEAQ come from the germline V gene. V was trimmed by 1 base and J by 7 bases, leaving 27 bases between them. The CDR3 here is CASSLGTGWRTGHPNTQYF. The CDR3 coding sequence is TGTGCCAGCAGCTTAGGGACGGGCTGGAGAACAGGGCATCCGAATACGCAGTATTTT. Variable domain in full (rest from reference TRBV7-8 and TRBJ2-3): GAGVSQSPRYKVAKRGQDVALRCDPISGHVSLFWYQQALGQGPEFLTYFQNEAQLDKSGLPSDRFFAERPEGSVSTLKIQRTQQEDSAVYLCASSLGTGWRTGHPNTQYFGPGTRLTVL.

The chain couples TRBV7-6 to TRBJ1-5; D is possibly TRBD1 (5 bases). Germline V lookup: CDR1 SGHVS, CDR2 FNYEAQ. This CDR3 spans 14 amino acids. V dropped 1 base and J dropped 5 bases, with 9 bases sitting between them. CDR3 residues: CASSLGGSDQPQHF. As DNA, the CDR3 is TGTGCCAGCAGCTTAGGGGGCTCAGATCAGCCCCAGCATTTT.

The V call is TRBV3-1, the J call TRBJ2-5; perhaps TRBD1 as D (7 bases). The DNA end is more similar to TRBJ2-7, so the J call may be wrong. The CDR3 is made up of 17 amino acids. The germline V gene encodes CDR1 LGHDT and CDR2 YNNKEL (reference sequence). The CDR3 here is CASSQVGRGTASYEQYF. CDR3 nucleotides: TGTGCCAGCAGCCAGGTGGGCCGCGGGACAGCGTCCTACGAGCAGTACTTC.

This clonotype was observed at least ten times. This chain joins TRBV12-3 or TRBV12-4 and TRBJ1-3; 7 bases are a match to TRBD1. The CDR3 is made up of 14 amino acids. The trim removed 6 bases at V and 1 base at J, leaving 3 bases unmatched. CDR3 bases: TGTGCCAGCAGCTTACAGGGGTCTGGAAACACCATATATTTT. It yields the protein CASSLQGSGNTIYF.

This clonotype was picked up a small number of times. The rearrangement uses TRBV2 and TRBJ2-1; TRBD2 matches at 8 bases. CDR3 size: 15 residues. Germline assignment: CDR1 SNHLY and CDR2 FYNNEI. V lost 7 bases to trimming and J lost 8 bases; unmatched junction nucleotides: 13. CDR3 amino acids: CASKAQSGGGDEQFF. CDR3 nucleotides: TGTGCCAGCAAAGCCCAAAGCGGGGGCGGCGATGAGCAGTTCTTC.

This clonotype has at least ten counts. V usage is TRBV12-3 or TRBV12-4 and J usage is TRBJ2-1; a weak D match, TRBD1 (5 bases). Trimming took off 8 bases at V and 6 bases at J, with 8 bases between the two ends. This CDR3 is 11 amino acids long. This CDR3 reads CASQRGNEQFF. CDR3 bases: TGTGCCAGCCAAAGGGGCAATGAGCAGTTCTTC.